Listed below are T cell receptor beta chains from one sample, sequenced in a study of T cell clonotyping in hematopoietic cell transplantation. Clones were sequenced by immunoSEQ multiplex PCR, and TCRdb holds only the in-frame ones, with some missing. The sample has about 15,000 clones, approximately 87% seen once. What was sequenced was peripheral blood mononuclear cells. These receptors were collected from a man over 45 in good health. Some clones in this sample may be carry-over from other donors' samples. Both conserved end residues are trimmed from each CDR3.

CDR3 protein: ASSPPWSRTSNQPQH
V gene: TRBV5-8
J gene: TRBJ1-5

CDR3 protein: ASSPHPAARYEQY
V gene: TRBV9
J gene: TRBJ2-7

CDR3 protein: ASSQGGQPQH
V gene: TRBV9
J gene: TRBJ1-5

CDR3 protein: AWRMEGGGGYT
V gene: TRBV30
J gene: TRBJ1-2

CDR3 protein: ASSSRGPEMPQH
V gene: TRBV7-2
J gene: TRBJ1-5

CDR3 protein: SVHRGGETQY
V gene: TRBV29-1
J gene: TRBJ2-5

CDR3 protein: ASSYGPSARGEQF
V gene: TRBV6-5
J gene: TRBJ2-1

CDR3 protein: ASRDRGGVTEAF
V gene: TRBV25-1
J gene: TRBJ1-1

CDR3 protein: ASSDAGLGYT
V gene: TRBV6-1
J gene: TRBJ1-2

CDR3 protein: ASSLRPGTEAF
V gene: TRBV7-2
J gene: TRBJ1-1

CDR3 protein: ASSVEVVAVRRREQF
V gene: TRBV9
J gene: TRBJ2-1

CDR3 protein: ASSSDVAYEQY
V gene: TRBV5-1
J gene: TRBJ2-7

CDR3 protein: ASSAAEITDTQY
V gene: TRBV4-2
J gene: TRBJ2-3

CDR3 protein: ASSAGLSTDTQY
V gene: TRBV2
J gene: TRBJ2-3

CDR3 protein: ASTHRRWGGGETQY
V gene: TRBV25-1
J gene: TRBJ2-5

CDR3 protein: ASSLGHGTDTQY
V gene: TRBV7-3
J gene: TRBJ2-3

CDR3 protein: ASSLMQGDEQY
V gene: TRBV7-6
J gene: TRBJ2-7

CDR3 protein: ASKEALDGYT
V gene: TRBV2
J gene: TRBJ1-2

CDR3 protein: ASSVLQGARNGYT
V gene: TRBV2
J gene: TRBJ1-2

CDR3 protein: ASSPEGGVSDTQY
V gene: TRBV5-6
J gene: TRBJ2-3

CDR3 protein: ASSGRQGTIYGYT
V gene: TRBV6-1
J gene: TRBJ1-2

CDR3 protein: ASSSPRQGLNYGYT
V gene: TRBV6-5
J gene: TRBJ1-2

CDR3 protein: ASTNVWGNSNQPQH
V gene: TRBV19
J gene: TRBJ1-5

CDR3 protein: ASSLRVENEQF
V gene: TRBV11-1
J gene: TRBJ2-1

CDR3 protein: ASSRQRHSPLH
V gene: TRBV6-5
J gene: TRBJ1-6

CDR3 protein: ASSFLAGGSTDTQY
V gene: TRBV5-1
J gene: TRBJ2-3

CDR3 protein: ASSLYGGVYEQY
V gene: TRBV27
J gene: TRBJ2-7

CDR3 protein: ASSQGDRGMNTEAF
V gene: TRBV4-1
J gene: TRBJ1-1